This entry concerns a single T cell receptor beta chain. These data originate in a study of blood T cell repertoires in COVID-19. Study-level background: The United States, Italy and Spain provided the acute and convalescent COVID-19 samples. Sample material is recorded as cDNA or gDNA derived from T cells, B-cell-depleted T cells, or PBMCs.

V shed 7 bases and J shed 2 bases, with 8 bases lying between them. The CDR3 totals 13 residues. TCRdb's table, derived via immunoSEQ multiplex PCR, lists solely in-frame clones and lacks some. This table holds hundreds of thousands of clones, about 85% found once. This clonotype originated in a woman between 18 and 30 years old who had recovered from COVID-19. The chain carries TRBV12-3 or TRBV12-4 and TRBJ2-2; possible D gene TRBD2, 6 bases. The sequenced sample consisted of peripheral blood. The CDR3 region has the DNA TGTGCCAGCACCGGGAGAAACACCGGGGAGCTGTTTTTT. Its protein product is CASTGRNTGELFF.